The 26 T cell receptor beta chains below were found in one sample sequenced in a study of T-cell memory formation after mild COVID-19. Each CDR3 protein gets one entry after TCRdb re-called the 5' RACE reads with MiXCR. The sample includes around 300,000 distinct CDR3 sequences, approximately 14% of them seen just once. Sequencing input: PBMCs or a T cell subset sorted from them (not recorded which). The receptors derive from a young man who had mild COVID-19 (a few samples of this study predate the infection). Cell type and time point are not known.

This clonotype was observed a few times. This chain connects TRBV27 to TRBJ2-1, with D possibly being TRBD1 or TRBD2 (5 bases each). Trimming shortened V by 3 bases and J by 10 bases, and 10 bases separated the two germline ends. Germline V CDR1 and CDR2: MNHEY, SMNVEV (reference sequence). CDR3 length: 12 residues. This CDR3 is CASSFMGEEQFF. For the CDR3, the DNA is TGTGCCAGCAGTTTCATGGGGGAGGAGCAGTTCTTC.

The chain employs TRBV14 and TRBJ2-6, with 8 positions matching TRBD1. Trimming at V came to 4 bases and at J to 2 bases, leaving 4 bases not matched to a gene. CDR1 is SGHDN, CDR2 FVKESK, per germline. The CDR3 extends over 16 amino acids. The CDR3 DNA sequence: TGTGCCAGCAGCCCGCGACAGGGGCCTGGGGCCAACGTCCTGACTTTC. Amino acid sequence: CASSPRQGPGANVLTF.

The CDR3 loop is CASSWDDYNSPLHF. CDR3 in DNA: TGTGCCAGCAGCTGGGACGACTATAATTCACCCCTCCACTTT. The gene calls are TRBV5-5 and TRBJ1-6, with D possibly being TRBD1 (5 bases). Trimming removed 3 bases at V and 3 bases at J, with 7 bases between. The CDR3 runs to 14 residues. CDR1 and CDR2 from the germline V gene are SGHKS and YYEKEE (reference sequence). Based on the CDR3 plus reference TRBV5-5 and TRBJ1-6, the full variable domain is DAGVTQSPTHLIKTRGQQVTLRCSPISGHKSVSWYQQVLGQGPQFIFQYYEKEERGRGNFPDRFSARQFPNYSSELNVNALLLGDSALYLCASSWDDYNSPLHFGNGTRLTVT.

This rearrangement joins TRBV4-3 to TRBJ2-7, with D possibly matching TRBD1 (5 bases). Germline V CDR1 and CDR2: LGHNA, YSLEER. Trimming shortened V by 1 base and J by 5 bases, and 6 bases separated the two germline ends. The CDR3 spans 12 residues. CDR3 loop: CASSQGRDEQYF. The CDR3 DNA sequence: TGCGCCAGCAGCCAAGGCAGGGACGAGCAGTACTTC.

The chain links TRBV21-1 to TRBJ2-3; the table's D call, TRBD2, has no DNA check behind it. TRBV21-1 is tagged as a pseudogene. The length of the CDR3 is 15 residues. The CDR3 here is CASSKGLEGTDTQYF. In DNA, the CDR3 is TGTGCCAGCAGCAAAGGGCTGGAGGGCACAGATACGCAGTATTTT.

The chain combines TRBV19 with TRBJ2-3, with D tentatively TRBD2 (5 bases). V gave up 4 bases and J gave up 4 bases, with 12 bases separating them. CDR3 length: 14 amino acids. The V gene's germline CDR1 is LNHDA and CDR2 SQIVND (reference sequence). The CDR3 region is CASSTRAGADTQYF. The CDR3 DNA follows: TGTGCCAGTAGTACGAGGGCCGGAGCAGATACGCAGTATTTT.

This clonotype showed up just a few times. CDR3 nucleotide sequence: TGTGCCACCAGTGAACTAGCCGGAGATACGCAGTATTTT. It encodes CATSELAGDTQYF. The chain recombines TRBV24-1 with TRBJ2-3; D is perhaps TRBD2 (6 bases). Germline V CDR1 and CDR2: KGHDR, SFDVKD. The length of the CDR3 is 13 residues. V gave up 4 bases and J gave up 5 bases, with 9 bases separating them.

Only a few counts were recorded for this clonotype. The chain uses TRBV12-3 or TRBV12-4 and TRBJ2-4, with a possible D match to TRBD2 (6 bases). Trimming took off 3 bases at V and 1 base at J, with 7 bases between the two ends. The CDR3 is 14 residues long. CDR3 sequence: CASSLAGAKNIQYF. In DNA, the CDR3 is TGTGCCAGCAGTTTGGCGGGGGCCAAAAACATTCAGTACTTC.

This clonotype has only a few counts. The V call is TRBV15, the J call TRBJ2-4; D is perhaps TRBD1 or TRBD2 (5 bases each). CDR1 LNHNV and CDR2 YYDKDF come from the germline V gene (reference sequence). Trimming pared 3 bases from V and 8 bases from J, leaving 14 bases between. This CDR3 is built from 14 residues. CDR3 loop: CATSSKGRSDIQYF. In DNA form, the CDR3 reads TGTGCCACCAGCAGCAAGGGACGGTCCGACATTCAGTACTTC.

This clonotype was recorded a few times. J is TRBJ2-1 and V is TRBV7-2; D may be TRBD2 (7 bases). V was trimmed by 2 bases and J by 3 bases, leaving 14 bases between them. CDR1 and CDR2 from the germline V gene are SGHTA and FQGNSA. CDR3 length: 16 residues. Written as DNA, the CDR3 is TGTGCCAGCAGCTTATGGGGGGGGCCGGGCTACAATGAGCAGTTCTTC. Translating gives CASSLWGGPGYNEQFF.

J is TRBJ2-7 and V is TRBV20-1; 8 bases line up with TRBD1. V shed 0 bases and J 3 bases; nucleotides not matched to a gene: 4. This CDR3 has 14 residues. Germline V gene lookup returns CDR1 DFQATT and CDR2 SNEGSKA (reference sequence). The CDR3 is CSARDSGTGYEQYF. Written as DNA, the CDR3 is TGCAGTGCTAGAGATTCCGGGACAGGCTACGAGCAGTACTTC.

The chain couples TRBV25-1 to TRBJ1-6; D is unclear. The CDR3 spans 16 residues. Germline values: CDR1 MGHDK, CDR2 SYGVNS. The V gene lost 3 bases and the J gene lost 3 bases, with 12 bases spanning the gap. In nucleotides, the CDR3 is TGTGCCAGCAGTGAGGGCGGGAAGGGCTATAATTCACCCCTCCACTTT. Translating it yields CASSEGGKGYNSPLHF. Using reference TRBV25-1 and TRBJ1-6 for the parts outside the CDR3, the full variable domain is EADIYQTPRYLVIGTGKKITLECSQTMGHDKMYWYQQDPGMELHLIHYSYGVNSTEKGDLSSESTVSRIRTEHFPLTLESARPSHTSQYLCASSEGGKGYNSPLHFGNGTRLTVT.

The V and J genes are TRBV6-1 and TRBJ2-7; the match to TRBD1 covers 11 bases. The CDR3 has 15 amino acids. V was pared by 3 bases and J by 7 bases, with 8 bases of the junction left unmatched. In germline, CDR1 is MNHNS, CDR2 SASEGT. CDR3 sequence: CASSDDGTGGEEQYF. The DNA of the CDR3 is TGTGCCAGCAGTGACGACGGGACAGGGGGAGAGGAGCAGTACTTC.

This clonotype was counted a few times. The chain links TRBV4-2 to TRBJ1-1; 9 nucleotides align to TRBD1. J gave up 4 bases and V 4 bases, and 7 bases lay outside the gene matches. Germline CDR1 is LGHNA and CDR2 is YNFKEQ. The CDR3 runs 15 residues. The CDR3 sequence: CASSPRTGAITEAFF. The CDR3 coding sequence is TGTGCCAGCAGCCCGCGGACAGGGGCTATCACTGAAGCTTTCTTT.

There are a few counts of this clonotype. The genes are TRBV18 and TRBJ2-1, with D perhaps assigned TRBD1 or TRBD2 (5 bases each). The length of the CDR3 is 14 residues. Germline loops: CDR1 KGHSH, CDR2 LQKENI. Trimming removed 3 bases at V and 9 bases at J, with 15 bases between. The CDR3 loop reads CASSPPGTPGEQFF. Here the CDR3 DNA reads TGTGCCAGCTCACCCCCCGGGACCCCGGGTGAGCAGTTCTTC.

The rearrangement links TRBV6-2 or TRBV6-3 to TRBJ2-7; D is tentatively TRBD1 or TRBD2 (5 bases each). Trimming took 6 bases from V and 1 from J, leaving 16 bases between them. The CDR3 runs 15 residues. Germline V gene data show CDR1 as MNHEY and CDR2 as SVGEGT. This chain's CDR3 is CASSRLGTLSYEQYV. DNA for the CDR3: TGTGCCAGCAGCAGGCTCGGGACCCTTTCCTACGAGCAGTACGTC.

The chain joins TRBV7-9 to TRBJ2-7, with 7 bases matching TRBD1. The CDR3 loop spans 13 amino acids. V gave up 10 bases and J gave up 0 bases; unmatched junction bases: 6. CDR1 is SEHNR, CDR2 FQNEAQ, per germline (reference sequence). This CDR3 reads CATRQGSSYEQYF. For the CDR3, the DNA is TGTGCCACCAGACAGGGAAGCTCCTACGAGCAGTACTTC.

The chain employs TRBV6-5 and TRBJ2-1; possibly TRBD2 for D (6 bases). Trimming left V 8 bases short and J 4 bases short, with 15 bases between. The V gene's germline CDR1 is MNHEY and CDR2 SVGAGI. There are 14 residues in the CDR3. The CDR3 DNA sequence: TGTGCCAGCTCCTACGGGGGTCGGTACAATGAGCAGTTCTTC. Protein product: CASSYGGRYNEQFF.

This clonotype was detected a few times. The V gene is TRBV28, the J gene TRBJ2-3; 7 nucleotides agree with TRBD1. V dropped 4 bases and J dropped 4; count of bases not matched to a gene: 11. The germline V gene encodes CDR1 MDHEN and CDR2 SYDVKM. This CDR3 is 16 amino acids long. The CDR3 coding sequence is TGTGCCAGCAGTTCTTGGGGGACAGTCATCCCAGATACGCAGTATTTT. Residues: CASSSWGTVIPDTQYF.

This clonotype occurred a few times. This sequence joins TRBV11-2 and TRBJ2-3, with 8 bases lining up with TRBD1. J gave up 2 bases and V 4 bases, and 11 bases lay outside the gene matches. Germline assignment: CDR1 SGHAT and CDR2 FQNNGV. There are 17 residues in the CDR3. DNA for the CDR3: TGTGCCAGCAGCTCAATTCTGGCAGGGGGCCTCACAGATACGCAGTATTTT. Protein product: CASSSILAGGLTDTQYF.

V is TRBV28 and J is TRBJ2-3; 7 nucleotides agree with TRBD1. This CDR3 region has 15 residues. V was clipped by 6 bases and J by 2 bases; unmatched bases: 8. Germline loops: CDR1 MDHEN, CDR2 SYDVKM. The CDR3 nucleotides are TGTGCCAGCAGCTGGAGACAGGGCCTCACAGATACGCAGTATTTT. Protein: CASSWRQGLTDTQYF.

Ten or more counts support this clonotype. The chain links TRBV20-1 to TRBJ2-4; no definite D call. Germline CDR1 is DFQATT and CDR2 is SNEGSKA (reference sequence). Trimming left V 8 bases short and J 0 bases short, with 14 bases between. The CDR3 has 14 residues. The CDR3 region is CSTPPGIAKNIQYF. CDR3 nucleotide sequence: TGCAGTACCCCTCCAGGCATAGCCAAAAACATTCAGTACTTC.

The chain has TRBV5-1 and TRBJ2-3; no definite D call. Germline loops: CDR1 SGHRS, CDR2 YFSETQ. V was shortened by 0 bases and J by 5 bases, with 10 bases between the two germline ends. The CDR3 has 14 residues. The chain's CDR3 is CASSLAPVEDTQYF. The CDR3 region has the DNA TGCGCCAGCAGCTTGGCCCCGGTCGAAGATACGCAGTATTTT.

This clonotype was seen more than once but under ten times. V gene TRBV20-1 combines with J gene TRBJ2-3, with unresolved D. Germline V gives CDR1 DFQATT, CDR2 SNEGSKA (reference sequence). There are 11 residues in the CDR3. Trimming took off 6 bases at V and 4 bases at J, with 8 bases between the two ends. In nucleotides, the CDR3 is TGCAGTGCCCCTGTATCAGATACGCAGTATTTT. Encoded protein: CSAPVSDTQYF.

The J gene is TRBJ2-4, the V gene TRBV20-1; perhaps TRBD1 as D (7 bases). CDR1 DFQATT and CDR2 SNEGSKA come from the germline V gene (reference sequence). Trimming took 8 bases from V and 6 from J, leaving 14 bases between them. This CDR3 is 12 amino acids long. CDR3 region: CSIRGAGNIQYF. In DNA form, the CDR3 reads TGCAGTATCAGGGGGGCCGGAAACATTCAGTACTTC.

This rearrangement joins TRBV4-1 to TRBJ2-7; D gene unclear. The ends were cut back, 1 base at V and 5 bases at J, with 3 bases in the middle. Germline V lookup: CDR1 MGHRA, CDR2 YSYEKL. The CDR3 is 11 amino acids. The CDR3 region has the DNA TGCGCCAGCAGCCAAGTCGACGAGCAGTACGTC. Protein product: CASSQVDEQYV.